These 16 T cell receptor beta chains were sequenced from one sample in a study of CD8 T cells in ankylosing spondylitis. TCRdb redid the calling of the 5' RACE reads with MiXCR, one entry per CDR3 protein. This table holds 150,000 to 200,000 distinct CDR3 sequences, approximately 12% found once. The sequenced sample was blood, either unsorted or a sorted T cell fraction (not recorded which). The receptors derive from a female donor with ankylosing spondylitis or in good health (not recorded which).

This clonotype was seen many times. The gene calls are TRBV20-1 and TRBJ1-4; 7 bases agree with TRBD1. With V trimmed by 2 bases and J by 8 bases, 5 bases remained unmatched. This CDR3 contains 13 residues. Germline V lookup: CDR1 DFQATT, CDR2 SNEGSKA (reference sequence). In nucleotides, the CDR3 is TGCAGTGCTAGACCGGGACAGAAGGAAAAACTGTTTTTT. It codes for CSARPGQKEKLFF.

Points on this clonotype: One junction end does not reproduce the germline sequence, and a read error may be involved. This chain joins TRBV5-1 and TRBJ2-3; tentative D call: TRBD2 (6 bases). This CDR3 contains 15 residues. In germline, CDR1 is SGHRS, CDR2 YFSETQ. In DNA form, the CDR3 reads TGCGCCAGCAGCTTGCGGGAGCTAGGTACAGGTACGCAGTATTTT. It is translated as CASSLRELGTGTQYF.

This clonotype has just a few counts. The genes are TRBV4-3 and TRBJ2-7, with D possibly matching TRBD1 (6 bases). Trimming cost V 4 bases and J 3 bases, with 19 bases left between them. Germline V gene lookup returns CDR1 LGHNA and CDR2 YSLEER. This CDR3 is built from 16 residues. The CDR3 DNA sequence: TGCGCCAGCAGCCCAGCTGCGACAGGAATCGGCTACGAGCAGTACTTC. This translates into CASSPAATGIGYEQYF.

At least ten counts were recorded for this clonotype. This chain links TRBV7-2 with TRBJ2-3, with D perhaps matching TRBD2 (6 bases). V lost 5 bases and J 2 bases, leaving 14 bases between the germline ends. Germline V lookup: CDR1 SGHTA, CDR2 FQGNSA. This CDR3 spans 15 amino acids. The CDR3 sequence: CASSPHSGPTDTQYF. The CDR3 DNA follows: TGTGCCAGCAGCCCCCATAGCGGCCCCACAGATACGCAGTATTTT.

This clonotype was detected ten times or more. The chain carries TRBV5-6 and TRBJ2-7, with unresolved D. The germline CDR1 and CDR2 sequences are SGHDT and YYEEEE. This CDR3 contains 14 residues. The germline V and J ends were trimmed by 3 bases and 3 bases, with 13 bases remaining between them. The CDR3 DNA reads TGTGCCAGCAGCTCGACCCACTACCTCTACGAGCAGTACTTC. It encodes CASSSTHYLYEQYF.

At least ten counts were recorded for this clonotype. This chain uses TRBV21-1 with TRBJ1-1. TRBV21-1 is listed as a pseudogene. The CDR3 totals 15 residues. In DNA, the CDR3 is TGTGCCAGCACCAACGTGGGGTGCTGGGGCACTGAAGCTTTCTTT. It yields the protein CASTNVGCWGTEAFF.

The chain employs TRBV6-5 and TRBJ2-3; no clear D. The germline V gene encodes CDR1 MNHEY and CDR2 SVGAGI. The V end lost 4 bases, the J end lost 5 bases, and 19 bases lay between the germline ends. The CDR3 contains 16 residues. CDR3 sequence reads: CASSSERTEGRDTQYF. The CDR3 DNA follows: TGTGCCAGCAGTTCAGAACGGACCGAAGGCCGAGATACGCAGTATTTT.

This clonotype turned up a few times. The gene calls are TRBV7-2 and TRBJ2-7; D possibly uses TRBD1 or TRBD2 (5 bases each). In germline, CDR1 is SGHTA, CDR2 FQGNSA. The CDR3 is 16 amino acids. Trimming removed 1 base from V and 0 bases from J, with 13 bases in between. CDR3 sequence (DNA): TGTGCCAGCAGCTTAGGGGGGACCCAACCCTCCTACGAGCAGTACTTC. Translating it yields CASSLGGTQPSYEQYF.

This clonotype has more than one count but fewer than ten. The rearrangement uses TRBV7-2 and TRBJ2-3; TRBD2 aligns across 7 bases. The CDR3 totals 15 residues. Looked up from germline, CDR1 is SGHTA and CDR2 is FQGNSA. The junction had 7 bases not matched to a gene; V was cut back by 5 bases and J by 2 bases. CDR3 sequence: CASSIQTSDTDTQYF. CDR3 nucleotide sequence: TGTGCCAGCAGCATACAAACTAGCGACACAGATACGCAGTATTTT.

In its sample, this clonotype was seen many times. The chain has TRBV20-1 and TRBJ2-7; perhaps TRBD2 as D (6 bases). Trimming removed 5 bases from V and 0 bases from J, with 11 bases in between. Germline CDR1 and CDR2: DFQATT and SNEGSKA (reference sequence). This CDR3 has 13 amino acids. This chain's CDR3 is CSAAGTPSYEQYF. In DNA form, the CDR3 reads TGCAGTGCTGCCGGGACTCCCTCCTACGAGCAGTACTTC.

This clonotype was detected ten times or more. The V call is TRBV7-2, the J call TRBJ2-3; weak D call: TRBD2 (5 bases). Germline CDR1 is SGHTA and CDR2 is FQGNSA. Trimming pared 2 bases from V and 6 bases from J, leaving 15 bases between. This CDR3 contains 15 residues. CDR3 nucleotide sequence: TGTGCCAGCAGCTTAAGTCTAGCTTTATCGGATACGCAGTATTTT. Translating it yields CASSLSLALSDTQYF.

This clonotype showed up just a few times. The rearrangement links TRBV20-1 to TRBJ2-1; D could derive from TRBD1 or TRBD2 (5 bases each). Germline V gives CDR1 DFQATT, CDR2 SNEGSKA (reference sequence). The CDR3 loop spans 15 amino acids. V dropped 3 bases and J dropped 3 bases, with 15 bases sitting between them. This CDR3 reads CSARGPQALYNEQFF. The CDR3, as DNA: TGCAGTGCTAGGGGACCCCAGGCCCTCTACAATGAGCAGTTCTTC.

The table lists this clonotype with many counts. This chain connects TRBV6-1 to TRBJ1-1; D not resolved. Germline V lookup: CDR1 MNHNS, CDR2 SASEGT. V was trimmed by 2 bases and J by 1 base, leaving 8 bases between them. This CDR3 has 14 amino acids. CDR3 nucleotides: TGTGCCAGCAGTGAAATAGGAGCGAACACTGAAGCTTTCTTT. It yields the protein CASSEIGANTEAFF.

This clonotype was seen only a few times. The CDR3 DNA follows: TGTGCCAGCAGCCCCTTTGGGGGCTCTCATTATCAGCCCCAGCATTTT. This gives the protein CASSPFGGSHYQPQHF. The chain employs TRBV7-2 and TRBJ1-5, with D perhaps matching TRBD1 (6 bases). Germline CDR1 reads SGHTA; CDR2 reads FQGNSA. Trimming left V 5 bases short and J 5 bases short, with 19 bases between. This CDR3 has 16 residues.

Ten or more counts support this clonotype. The rearrangement links TRBV12-3 or TRBV12-4 to TRBJ2-3; possibly TRBD2 for D (7 bases). V shed 6 bases and J shed 0 bases, with 13 bases lying between them. The CDR3 consists of 15 residues. The CDR3 bases are TGTGCCAGCAGAGAGGGGGGGTCGAGCACAGATACGCAGTATTTT. Residues: CASREGGSSTDTQYF.

This clonotype has a handful of counts. This chain's CDR3 is CASGGRIQETQYF. The CDR3 nucleotides read TGTGCCAGCGGGGGACGTATCCAAGAGACCCAGTACTTC. This chain links TRBV28 with TRBJ2-5; D may be TRBD1 or TRBD2 (5 bases each). Germline CDR1 MDHEN, CDR2 SYDVKM. The ends were cut back, 8 bases at V and 1 base at J, with 11 bases in the middle. The CDR3 spans 13 residues. Looking up the rest from reference TRBV28 and TRBJ2-5 gives the full variable domain: DVKVTQSSRYLVKRTGEKVFLECVQDMDHENMFWYRQDPGLGLRLIYFSYDVKMKEKGDIPEGYSVSREKKERFSLILESASTNQTSMYLCASGGRIQETQYFGPGTRLLVL.